This T cell receptor (beta chain) was documented in a study of CD8+CD57+ T cells in acquired aplastic anemia. Study-wide findings and caveats: CD8+CD57+ cells in patients trailed total CD4+ and CD8+ pools in diversity.

The authors sequenced patients whose flow cytometry had shown CD8+CD57+ cell expansion. Severe acquired aplastic anemia was the diagnosis recorded for all patients. By the time of blood sampling, patients had still received no therapy. This clonotype has more than one count but fewer than ten. Its target is not known. V lost 6 bases, J lost 7 bases, and 4 bases lay in between. The length of the CDR3 is 11 residues. CDR1 and CDR2 from the germline V gene are MNHNY and SVGAGI (reference sequence). The template used for profiling TCR beta VDJ and CDR3 was genomic DNA. TCRdb redid the calling of the reads with MiXCR, one entry per CDR3 protein. The sample carries about 20,000 distinct CDR3 sequences, roughly 43% recorded once.

The chain has TRBV6-6 and TRBJ1-6, with D unresolved. This TCR was sampled from a human donor with aplastic anemia. The specimen was CD8+CD57+ T cells sorted from PBMCs. Documented subset: bead-enriched CD8+CD57+ effector memory T cells from SAA patients. CDR3 in DNA: TGTGCCAGCAGCACGAATTCACCCCTCCACTTT. Translation: CASSTNSPLHF.